These T cell receptor beta chains were read from a single sample in a study of blood T cell repertoires in COVID-19. Some clones are missing from TCRdb's copy, which holds only in-frame ones; the method was immunoSEQ multiplex PCR. The sample lists approximately 150,000 clones; approximately 82% were seen once. Source material: peripheral blood. The receptors come from a man between 60 and 75 years old with active or convalescent COVID-19. Each CDR3 is given with its conserved first and last residue. D genes are given only for firm matches. Only some rows state a clone size, as once, few, many or a class for expanded clones.

J	V	size	D	CDR3	DNA
TRBJ1-2	TRBV11-2	NA	NA	CASRPTGFPNYGYTF	TGTGCCAGCAGGCCCACAGGGTTCCCAAACTATGGCTACACCTTC
TRBJ2-1	TRBV30	NA	TRBD2	CAWSVGAGNYNEQFF	TGTGCCTGGAGTGTGGGAGCGGGGAACTACAATGAGCAGTTCTTC
TRBJ1-4	TRBV29-1	NA	NA	CSVLDYRDVNEKLFF	TGCAGCGTTCTAGACTACAGGGACGTGAATGAAAAACTGTTTTTT
TRBJ2-5	TRBV2	NA	NA	CASRVWTESRETQYF	TGTGCCAGCAGGGTATGGACAGAGAGTAGGGAGACCCAGTACTTC
TRBJ1-2	TRBV15	NA	TRBD1	CATSRDGQGGYTF	TGTGCCACCAGCAGAGACGGACAGGGTGGCTACACCTTC
TRBJ1-4	TRBV29-1	NA	NA	CSVGGGIREKLFF	TGCAGCGTTGGCGGGGGGATAAGAGAAAAACTGTTTTTT
TRBJ2-7	TRBV20-1	many	TRBD1	CSASLTGGKYEQYF	TGCAGTGCTAGTTTAACAGGGGGTAAATACGAGCAGTACTTC
TRBJ2-1	TRBV11-3	NA	NA	CASSRRDKGSDEQFF	TGTGCCAGCAGCAGGCGAGACAAAGGATCCGATGAGCAGTTCTTC
TRBJ1-3	TRBV30	NA	TRBD1	CAWSSTGDTIYF	TGTGCCTGGAGTTCAACAGGGGATACCATATATTTT
TRBJ2-5	TRBV9	NA	NA	CASSVDPVGGVETQYF	TGTGCCAGCAGCGTAGATCCAGTTGGCGGTGTAGAGACCCAGTACTTC